Included here is one T cell receptor (beta chain) sequence, with context. Germline CDR1 SGHRS, CDR2 YFSETQ. Trimming cost V 0 bases and J 4 bases, with 13 bases left between them. The CDR3 spans 15 residues. In the authors' methods: Cell counts per sample came from amplifying reference gene primers. The data were produced by immunoSEQ multiplex PCR, yet TCRdb's version contains in-frame clones alone and is incomplete. V, J and clone size were drawn from that table, and D and trimming were deduced from the DNA. The sample lists some 260,000 clones; roughly 82% were seen once. These data come from a study of blood T cell repertoires in COVID-19. Overall study context: Spain, Italy and the United States supplied samples that represented acute and convalescent COVID-19. From T cells, B-cell-depleted T cells, or PBMCs came the material, which was cDNA or gDNA.

V usage is TRBV5-1 and J usage is TRBJ1-2, with D unclear. This receptor was obtained from a woman older than 75 with active or convalescent COVID-19. The sequencing sample was made of peripheral blood. CDR3 amino acids: CASSLDGEWGYGYTF. The CDR3 DNA sequence: TGCGCCAGCAGCTTGGACGGGGAATGGGGCTATGGCTACACCTTC. Full variable domain (remainder filled in from reference TRBV5-1 and TRBJ1-2): KAGVTQTPRYLIKTRGQQVTLSCSPISGHRSVSWYQQTPGQGLQFLFEYFSETQRNKGNFPGRFSGRQFSNSRSEMNVSTLELGDSALYLCASSLDGEWGYGYTFGSGTRLTVV.